The 14 T cell receptor beta chains listed next were all sequenced from one sample in a study of cytomegalovirus exposure and HLA in healthy donors. The study ran its PCR with 60 Vbeta and 13 Jbeta primers. Produced via immunoSEQ multiplex PCR; TCRdb's table is partial and in-frame only. The sample lists some 130,000 clones, over 70% seen once, with approximately 1.5% in the top ten. Sequences were obtained from PBMCs. The receptors here all came from a woman aged 18-29 years in good health and CMV-seronegative.

To note about this clone: Other nucleotide sequences from this sample produce the same CDR3. The chain employs TRBV5-1 and TRBJ2-1, with D possibly TRBD1 on 6 matching bases. Germline CDR1 reads SGHRS; CDR2 reads YFSETQ. V was cut by 1 base and J by 0 bases, with 11 bases left in between. CDR3 size: 16 residues. CDR3 protein: CASSLSGQSSYNEQFF. The CDR3 DNA sequence: TGCGCCAGCAGCTTGAGCGGACAGAGCTCCTACAATGAGCAGTTCTTC.

In this sample, this clone turned up once. The chain couples TRBV5-1 to TRBJ1-1; 9 bases align to TRBD1. This CDR3 region has 13 residues. V dropped 7 bases and J dropped 1; count of bases not matched to a gene: 2. The V gene's germline CDR1 is SGHRS and CDR2 YFSETQ. The CDR3 coding sequence is TGCGCCAGCGGGGACAGGGCGAACACTGAAGCTTTCTTT. Its translation: CASGDRANTEAFF.

The table lists this clone with a count of one. The rearrangement links TRBV5-1 to TRBJ2-5; 14 nucleotides agree with TRBD2. V lost 2 bases, J lost 5 bases, and 2 bases stayed unmatched. CDR1 SGHRS and CDR2 YFSETQ come from the germline V gene. The CDR3 consists of 15 residues. CDR3 loop: CASSFWTSGRETQYF. CDR3 DNA sequence: TGCGCCAGCAGCTTCTGGACTAGCGGGAGGGAGACCCAGTACTTC.

The V and J genes are TRBV18 and TRBJ1-5, with D hard to call. The ends were cut back, 2 bases at V and 9 bases at J, with 11 bases in the middle. CDR3 length: 13 residues. CDR1 and CDR2 from the germline V gene are KGHSH and LQKENI. For the CDR3, the DNA is TGTGCCAGCTCACCAAACCGGGAGGGGCCCCAGCATTTT. Encoded protein: CASSPNREGPQHF.

The V and J genes are TRBV6-6 and TRBJ1-5; D is perhaps TRBD1 (6 bases). Deletions cut 7 bases from V and 4 bases from J, with 14 bases between. The CDR3 spans 14 residues. CDR1 is MNHNY and CDR2 is SVGAGI in the germline V gene (reference sequence). The CDR3 protein is CASKPRTANQPQHF. Written as DNA, the CDR3 is TGTGCCAGCAAGCCCCGGACAGCTAATCAGCCCCAGCATTTT.

This chain joins TRBV6-5 and TRBJ1-2; D unclear. This CDR3 contains 14 residues. The V gene lost 4 bases and the J gene lost 2 bases, with 11 bases spanning the gap. Germline loops: CDR1 MNHEY, CDR2 SVGAGI. The CDR3 sequence: CASSSWSENYGYTF. In nucleotides, the CDR3 is TGTGCCAGCAGTTCCTGGAGCGAGAACTATGGCTACACCTTC.

This chain uses TRBV19 with TRBJ2-7, with a possible D match to TRBD2 (5 bases). V gave up 3 bases and J gave up 9 bases, with 9 bases separating them. Germline V gives CDR1 LNHDA, CDR2 SQIVND (reference sequence). CDR3 size: 11 residues. The CDR3 loop is CASSMGVRQYF. CDR3 coding DNA: TGTGCCAGTAGTATGGGAGTGCGGCAGTACTTC.

As DNA, the CDR3 is TGCGCCAGCAGCGGCGGACAGCCTTCTAACTATGGCTACACCTTC. Its translation is CASSGGQPSNYGYTF. V and J are TRBV5-1 and TRBJ1-2; D might be TRBD1 (6 bases). The CDR3 loop spans 15 amino acids. V was shortened by 4 bases and J by 0 bases, with 13 bases between the two germline ends. The germline V gene has CDR1 SGHRS and CDR2 YFSETQ.

There are a few counts of this clone. The J gene is TRBJ2-7, the V gene TRBV11-2; 10 nucleotides line up with TRBD2. The germline V gene encodes CDR1 SGHAT and CDR2 FQNNGV. Germline trimming cut 8 bases from V and 0 bases from J; bases unmatched to any gene: 7. The CDR3 extends over 15 amino acids. CDR3 sequence reads: CASREAGGGSYEQYF. The CDR3 bases are TGTGCCAGCCGCGAAGCGGGAGGGGGCTCCTACGAGCAGTACTTC.

The chain joins TRBV5-5 to TRBJ1-5; 7 bases map to TRBD1. This CDR3 has 14 amino acids. Germline loops: CDR1 SGHKS, CDR2 YYEKEE (reference sequence). Germline trimming cut 4 bases from V and 6 bases from J; bases unmatched to any gene: 7. The CDR3 nucleotides are TGTGCCAGCAGCGCCCTGACAGGGACTCAGCCCCAGCATTTT. It specifies CASSALTGTQPQHF.

V is TRBV20-1 and J is TRBJ1-1; no clear D. This CDR3 is built from 11 residues. V lost 7 bases and J lost 1, with 7 bases in between. CDR1 is DFQATT, CDR2 SNEGSKA, per germline (reference sequence). The CDR3 bases are TGCAGTGTCGAGGGGAACACTGAAGCTTTCTTT. This encodes CSVEGNTEAFF.

This clone was detected only a few times. The V call is TRBV5-1, the J call TRBJ1-2, with D perhaps TRBD1 (5 bases). Looked up from germline, CDR1 is SGHRS and CDR2 is YFSETQ. The CDR3 length is 13 residues. V was shortened by 3 bases and J by 3 bases, with 9 bases between the two germline ends. CDR3 loop: CASSSTGDYGYTF. The CDR3 region has the DNA TGCGCCAGCAGCTCAACAGGCGACTATGGCTACACCTTC.

This chain links TRBV7-9 with TRBJ2-5; weak D call: TRBD2 (6 bases). Germline CDR1 SEHNR, CDR2 FQNEAQ (reference sequence). Trimming took 10 bases from V and 2 from J, leaving 11 bases between them. This CDR3 comprises 12 residues. CDR3 nucleotides: TGTGCCACCAGGGACTTACAAGAGACCCAGTACTTC. Its protein is CATRDLQETQYF.

The gene calls are TRBV10-3 and TRBJ2-7; D perhaps matches TRBD2 (5 bases). Per the germline V gene, CDR1 is ENHRY and CDR2 is SYGVKD. The CDR3 sequence is 14 residues long. V gave up 0 bases and J gave up 6 bases, with 12 bases separating them. The CDR3 reads CAISESLEGSEQYF. CDR3 sequence (DNA): TGTGCCATCAGTGAGTCACTAGAGGGTAGCGAGCAGTACTTC.